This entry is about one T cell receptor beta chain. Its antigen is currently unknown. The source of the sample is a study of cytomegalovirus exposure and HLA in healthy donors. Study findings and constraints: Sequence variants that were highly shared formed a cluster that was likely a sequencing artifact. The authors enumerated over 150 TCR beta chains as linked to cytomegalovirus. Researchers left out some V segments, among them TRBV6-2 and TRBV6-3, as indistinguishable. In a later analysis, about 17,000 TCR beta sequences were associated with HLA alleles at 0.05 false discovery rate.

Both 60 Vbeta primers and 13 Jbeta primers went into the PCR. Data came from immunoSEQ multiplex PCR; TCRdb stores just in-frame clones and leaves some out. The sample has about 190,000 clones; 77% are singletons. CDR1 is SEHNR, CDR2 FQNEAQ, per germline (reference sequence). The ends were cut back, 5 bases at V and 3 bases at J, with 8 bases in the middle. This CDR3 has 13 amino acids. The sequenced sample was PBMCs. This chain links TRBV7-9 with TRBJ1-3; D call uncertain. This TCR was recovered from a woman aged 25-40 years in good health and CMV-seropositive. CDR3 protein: CASSPANGNTIYF. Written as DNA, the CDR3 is TGTGCCAGCAGCCCCGCTAATGGAAACACCATATATTTT.